Listed below are T cell receptor beta chains from one sample, sequenced in a study of T-cell reconstitution after alpha-beta-depleted transplantation in children. TCRdb reanalysed the PCR reads using MiXCR and keeps one entry per CDR3 protein. Among over 550,000 distinct CDR3 sequences listed, about 10% were seen once. Material: PBMCs from the stem cell graft donor, obtained from the stem cell graft. Receptors were obtained from a human donor who donated a stem cell graft to a child with acute myeloid leukemia. Both conserved end residues are part of each CDR3. The D gene is left open where the match is weak. The listing skips clone size in some rows; elsewhere it reads once, few, many or a size class.

j_call d_call v_call clone_size cdr3_aa cdr3_nt
TRBJ2-5 TRBD2 TRBV7-7 few CASSATSGRAQGETQYF TGTGCTAGCAGCGCGACTAGCGGGAGGGCCCAGGGAGAGACCCAGTACTTC
TRBJ2-7 NA TRBV7-7 NA CASSLAPTSSSYEQYF TGTGCTAGCAGCTTAGCGCCGACTAGTTCTTCCTACGAGCAGTACTTC
TRBJ2-5 NA TRBV7-9 few CASSFLVAKETQYF TGTGCCAGCAGCTTTCTCGTGGCTAAAGAGACCCAGTACTTC
TRBJ1-2 TRBD1 TRBV15 many CATSRDRIGYTF TGTGCCACCAGCAGGGACAGGATCGGCTACACCTTC
TRBJ2-3 NA TRBV6-1 NA CASSPGKGNTDTQYF TGTGCCAGCAGTCCCGGGAAGGGGAATACGGATACGCAGTATTTT
TRBJ2-2 TRBD2 TRBV7-2 NA CASSEPGLNTGELFF TGTGCCAGCAGCGAGCCGGGACTAAACACCGGGGAGCTGTTTTTT
TRBJ2-7 TRBD2 TRBV12-3/TRBV12-4 many CASSLPASGNHEQYF TGTGCCAGCAGTTTACCCGCTAGCGGGAACCACGAGCAGTACTTC
TRBJ2-2 TRBD1 TRBV29-1 NA CSVGQGSPGELFF TGCAGCGTTGGACAGGGGTCCCCCGGGGAGCTGTTTTTT
TRBJ2-2 NA TRBV20-1 many CSARVAIGPPNTGELFF TGCAGTGCTAGAGTAGCAATAGGCCCCCCGAACACCGGGGAGCTGTTTTTT
TRBJ2-6 TRBD1 TRBV12-3/TRBV12-4 many CASRGQGGTSGANVLTF TGTGCCAGCAGAGGACAGGGTGGGACTTCTGGGGCCAACGTCCTGACTTTC
TRBJ1-5 NA TRBV24-1 NA CVTSGVGGNQPQHF TGTGTCACCAGTGGCGTCGGGGGTAATCAGCCCCAGCATTTT
TRBJ1-1 TRBD1 TRBV18 NA CASSPQDRGGEAFF TGTGCCAGCTCACCACAGGACAGGGGAGGTGAAGCTTTCTTT
TRBJ2-5 TRBD2 TRBV29-1 many CSLGGKETQYF TGCAGCTTGGGAGGGAAGGAGACCCAGTACTTC
TRBJ2-7 TRBD1 TRBV5-1 many CASSLGTGGPYEQYF TGTGCCAGCAGCTTAGGGACAGGGGGTCCCTACGAGCAGTACTTC
TRBJ2-1 NA TRBV7-8 NA CASRAGSVDEQFF TGTGCCAGCCGCGCGGGGTCGGTCGATGAGCAGTTCTTC
TRBJ2-7 NA TRBV28 few CASTPTWGYEQYF TGTGCCAGCACCCCGACTTGGGGTTACGAGCAGTACTTC
TRBJ2-1 TRBD2 TRBV11-3 NA CASSGGLAGGVEQFF TGTGCCAGCAGCGGAGGACTAGCGGGAGGGGTTGAGCAGTTCTTC
TRBJ2-1 TRBD1 TRBV2 many CASSLNQGDEQFF TGTGCCAGCAGCCTAAACCAGGGGGATGAGCAGTTCTTC
TRBJ2-7 NA TRBV6-2/TRBV6-3 many CASSRTVSYEQYF TGTGCCAGCAGCAGGACAGTCTCCTACGAGCAGTACTTC
TRBJ2-1 NA TRBV11-2 few CASSPRWGDLTPYNEQFF TGTGCCAGCAGCCCACGGTGGGGGGACCTTACGCCTTACAATGAGCAGTTCTTC
TRBJ2-7 NA TRBV24-1 few CATSDRRDNSYEQYF TGTGCCACCAGTGACCGACGGGACAACTCCTACGAGCAGTACTTC
TRBJ2-1 TRBD1 TRBV28 few CASSSLGQGARGSEQFF TGTGCCAGCAGTTCCCTGGGACAGGGGGCGCGGGGATCGGAGCAGTTCTTC
TRBJ2-7 NA TRBV7-9 NA CASSLAPGFSYEQYF TGTGCCAGCAGCTTAGCCCCAGGGTTTTCCTACGAGCAGTACTTC
TRBJ2-7 NA TRBV29-1 NA CSVRGRGTYEQYF TGCAGCGTACGAGGCCGGGGGACCTACGAGCAGTACTTC
TRBJ2-3 NA TRBV3-1 many CASSLRDMRTDTQYF TGTGCCAGCAGCCTTCGGGATATGAGGACAGATACGCAGTATTTT
TRBJ2-7 TRBD2 TRBV7-8 few CASSLGSGGTYEQYF TGTGCCAGCAGCTTAGGGTCGGGAGGAACCTACGAGCAGTACTTC
TRBJ2-1 NA TRBV20-1 NA CSAWTVYNEQFF TGCAGTGCTTGGACAGTATACAATGAGCAGTTCTTC
TRBJ2-1 TRBD2 TRBV7-6 NA CASNHRGSGSHEQFF TGTGCCAGCAACCATAGGGGTAGCGGGAGCCATGAGCAGTTCTTC
TRBJ2-7 NA TRBV12-2 NA CASRRDLVEQYF TGTGCAAGTCGCAGGGACCTTGTTGAGCAGTACTTC
TRBJ2-7 TRBD1 TRBV7-7 NA CASSSPGQPSNYEQYF TGTGCTAGCAGCAGCCCGGGACAGCCATCGAACTACGAGCAGTACTTC
TRBJ2-7 TRBD2 TRBV15 NA CATSRGGGGSSYEQYF TGTGCCACCAGCAGAGGTGGTGGCGGGAGCTCCTACGAGCAGTACTTC
TRBJ1-1 NA TRBV6-2/TRBV6-3 few CASNPFMNTEAFF TGTGCCAGCAACCCTTTCATGAACACTGAAGCTTTCTTT
TRBJ2-3 TRBD2 TRBV20-1 many CSASSSGTRTDTQYF TGCAGTGCGTCGAGTAGCGGGACCCGCACAGATACGCAGTATTTT
TRBJ2-7 NA TRBV6-1 NA CASRDWDEQYF TGTGCCAGCAGGGACTGGGACGAGCAGTACTTC
TRBJ2-7 TRBD2 TRBV2 NA CASNKMIIPTSGSYEQYF TGTGCCAGCAATAAAATGATAATCCCGACTAGCGGATCCTACGAGCAGTACTTC
TRBJ2-1 NA TRBV20-1 NA CSASQILKQFF TGCAGTGCTAGCCAGATACTGAAGCAGTTCTTC
TRBJ2-1 NA TRBV29-1 few CSGGGHYNEQFF TGCAGCGGTGGCGGTCACTACAATGAGCAGTTCTTC
TRBJ2-1 NA TRBV11-2 few CASVPRDLPYNEQFF TGTGCCAGCGTCCCGAGGGACTTGCCCTACAATGAGCAGTTCTTC
TRBJ2-7 TRBD1 TRBV2 NA CASSEWGQGVSYEQYF TGTGCCAGCAGTGAGTGGGGACAGGGGGTCTCCTACGAGCAGTACTTC
TRBJ2-1 NA TRBV6-5 NA CASSNSRSQFF TGTGCCAGCAGTAACTCTAGATCGCAGTTCTTC
TRBJ2-1 TRBD2 TRBV5-1 many CASSPGLAGTVGQYNEQFF TGCGCCAGCAGCCCGGGACTAGCGGGAACCGTGGGGCAATACAATGAGCAGTTCTTC
TRBJ1-2 TRBD1 TRBV28 NA CASSLWAGQGRNGYTF TGTGCCAGCAGTTTATGGGCGGGACAGGGCAGGAATGGCTACACCTTC
TRBJ2-1 TRBD2 TRBV9 many CASSASGRRNEQFF TGTGCCAGCAGCGCGAGCGGGAGAAGGAATGAGCAGTTCTTC
TRBJ2-4 NA TRBV20-1 many CSARGSGPLAAKNIQYF TGCAGTGCTCGGGGGTCGGGGCCACTGGCAGCCAAAAACATTCAGTACTTC
TRBJ2-1 NA TRBV7-2 few CASSSGVRYNEQFF TGTGCCAGCAGCTCCGGGGTTCGGTACAATGAGCAGTTCTTC
TRBJ2-7 NA TRBV27 NA CASSLGRGRFDPSTSAYEQYF TGTGCCAGCAGTTTAGGCAGGGGGCGCTTCGATCCCTCGACTAGCGCATACGAGCAGTACTTC
TRBJ2-3 NA TRBV10-3 many CAISVSPGTPSTDTQYF TGTGCCATCAGTGTCTCGCCCGGGACTCCTAGCACAGATACGCAGTATTTT
TRBJ2-7 NA TRBV29-1 many CSATRGPNSYEQYF TGCAGCGCAACCAGGGGTCCCAACTCCTACGAGCAGTACTTC
TRBJ1-2 NA TRBV12-3/TRBV12-4 NA CASSLAAAGKRGGYTF TGTGCCAGCAGTTTAGCGGCGGCAGGGAAACGGGGTGGCTACACCTTC
TRBJ2-1 TRBD2 TRBV28 many CASPPPSGRGGEQFF TGTGCCAGCCCCCCCCCTAGCGGGAGGGGAGGTGAGCAGTTCTTC
TRBJ2-1 TRBD2 TRBV2 NA CAFCLGGGRARKGNEQFF TGTGCCTTCTGTTTGGGTGGGGGGAGGGCCCGGAAAGGCAATGAGCAGTTCTTC
TRBJ2-1 NA TRBV20-1 many CSARRTPRLDEQFF TGCAGTGCTAGGAGGACGCCTAGGTTAGATGAGCAGTTCTTC
TRBJ1-1 NA TRBV20-1 NA CSARHLSRDTEAFF TGCAGTGCTAGGCACCTTAGTCGAGACACTGAAGCTTTCTTT
TRBJ2-3 TRBD2 TRBV2 few CASRRGAGGGADTQYF TGTGCCAGCAGGAGGGGTGCGGGAGGCGGGGCAGATACGCAGTATTTT
TRBJ1-1 TRBD1 TRBV4-2 few CASSQPGQGLGNTEAFF TGTGCCAGCAGCCAGCCCGGACAGGGGCTGGGGAACACTGAAGCTTTCTTT
TRBJ1-2 NA TRBV20-1 few CSAMRDRLYGYTF TGCAGTGCTATGCGGGATCGGCTTTATGGCTACACCTTC
TRBJ2-5 TRBD2 TRBV6-2/TRBV6-3 many CASSRWLAGETQYF TGTGCCAGCAGTCGATGGCTAGCGGGAGAGACCCAGTACTTC